The rows below give T cell receptor beta chains drawn from one sample of a study of T cell repertoires in cytomegalovirus infection. TCRdb reprocessed the reads with MiXCR, giving one entry per CDR3 protein. Of hundreds of thousands of distinct CDR3 sequences listed, about 33% are singletons. Sample: PBMCs. These receptors originate from a human donor in good health (CMV status not recorded). Some clones in this sample may be carry-over from other donors' samples. Both conserved end residues are part of each CDR3. Fields, in order: D gene, clone size, V gene, J gene, CDR3 protein, CDR3 DNA. A D gene is named only where the DNA matches it firmly. Not all rows give a size; the values are once, few, many and, for expanded clones, a class.

TRBD2,-,TRBV29-1,TRBJ2-5,CSVRRGEETQYF,TGCAGCGTTCGACGGGGGGAAGAGACCCAGTACTTC
-,-,TRBV20-1,TRBJ2-7,CSARGVEQYF,TGCAGTGCTCGCGGGGTCGAGCAGTACTTC
TRBD1,many,TRBV10-3,TRBJ2-7,CAISEKGQGYEQYF,TGTGCCATCAGTGAGAAGGGACAGGGGTACGAGCAGTACTTC
TRBD1,-,TRBV5-5,TRBJ1-1,CASRLGLTGSTEAFF,TGTGCCAGCCGCTTAGGGTTGACAGGGAGCACTGAAGCTTTCTTT
-,many,TRBV7-9,TRBJ1-1,CASSSPSLANGEAFF,TGTGCCAGCAGTTCCCCGTCCCTTGCGAACGGTGAAGCTTTCTTT
-,-,TRBV7-6,TRBJ2-3,CASSLAQTADTQYF,TGTGCCAGCAGCTTAGCACAGACAGCAGATACGCAGTATTTT
TRBD2,-,TRBV6-4,TRBJ2-1,CASSDSSRAGGNEQFF,TGTGCCAGCAGTGACTCGAGCCGGGCGGGGGGGAATGAGCAGTTCTTC
TRBD2,-,TRBV12-3/TRBV12-4,TRBJ2-3,CASSLLAVGTDTQYF,TGTGCCAGCAGCCTTCTAGCGGTGGGGACAGATACGCAGTATTTT
TRBD2,many,TRBV7-2,TRBJ2-1,CASSPGGFSRNEQFF,TGTGCCAGCAGCCCCGGGGGGTTCAGTCGCAATGAGCAGTTCTTC
-,-,TRBV27,TRBJ2-1,CASWGEGVYNEQFF,TGTGCCAGCTGGGGGGAGGGGGTCTACAATGAGCAGTTCTTC
-,few,TRBV7-3,TRBJ1-6,CASATAPYSPLHF,TGTGCCAGTGCGACAGCGCCCTATTCACCCCTCCACTTT
-,-,TRBV6-5,TRBJ2-7,CASSSSIVSYEQYF,TGTGCCAGCAGTTCCTCTATAGTGTCCTACGAGCAGTACTTC
-,-,TRBV12-3/TRBV12-4,TRBJ2-5,CTSSFSMGSRETQYF,TGTACCAGCAGTTTTTCCATGGGGTCCCGGGAGACCCAGTACTTC
-,-,TRBV6-1,TRBJ2-7,CATKTRGQSYEQYF,TGTGCCACCAAAACTCGGGGCCAATCCTACGAGCAGTACTTC
-,-,TRBV5-4,TRBJ2-2,CASSPGRTVNTGELFF,TGTGCCAGCAGCCCGGGGCGGACAGTGAACACCGGGGAGCTGTTTTTT
-,few,TRBV12-3/TRBV12-4,TRBJ2-7,CASSFFSSEQYF,TGTGCCAGCAGTTTTTTCAGTTCCGAGCAGTACTTC
TRBD1,-,TRBV2,TRBJ1-6,CASLQGAGVNSPLHF,TGTGCCAGCCTCCAGGGGGCGGGGGTGAATTCACCCCTCCACTTT
-,few,TRBV15,TRBJ1-1,CATSRIPGGTEAFF,TGTGCCACCAGCAGAATCCCGGGGGGCACTGAAGCTTTCTTT
TRBD1,few,TRBV5-4,TRBJ2-5,CASSLRDSAGETQYF,TGTGCCAGCAGCTTACGGGACAGCGCAGGGGAGACCCAGTACTTC
-,few,TRBV2,TRBJ2-1,CASRKLEVLATDEQFF,TGTGCCAGCAGGAAGCTAGAAGTCCTCGCAACCGATGAGCAGTTCTTC
-,-,TRBV5-4,TRBJ2-2,CASTQAPRGTGELFF,TGTGCCAGCACCCAAGCCCCCCGGGGCACCGGGGAGCTGTTTTTT
-,-,TRBV7-2,TRBJ1-2,CASSLGGGARDYGYTF,TGTGCCAGCAGCTTAGGGGGGGGGGCGCGTGACTATGGCTACACCTTC
-,-,TRBV6-5,TRBJ2-5,CASSHPGRETQYF,TGTGCCAGCAGTCACCCGGGACGAGAGACCCAGTACTTC
TRBD1,once,TRBV2,TRBJ1-2,CASRGDSDYGYTF,TGTGCCAGCAGGGGGGACAGCGACTATGGCTACACCTTC
TRBD2,few,TRBV11-2,TRBJ2-5,CASSYRRGEGETQYF,TGTGCCAGCAGCTACCGGAGAGGGGAGGGTGAGACCCAGTACTTC
-,-,TRBV7-9,TRBJ1-1,CASSSDGSLRLGF,TGTGCCAGCAGCTCAGATGGATCTTTGCGCCTGGGCTTT